The clone carrying this T cell receptor beta chain was detected only a few times. The antigen remains undetermined. This entry is derived from a study of cytomegalovirus exposure and HLA in healthy donors. The wider study: An analysis done earlier identified fewer than 140 million unique TCR beta sequences from 200 million or so T cells.

Germline V gene sequence: CDR1 LGHNT, CDR2 FRNRAP. The CDR3 runs 15 residues. The ends were cut back, 0 bases at V and 6 bases at J, with 12 bases in the middle. The primer mix had 60 Vbeta and 13 Jbeta primers. Measured with immunoSEQ multiplex PCR; TCRdb has only the in-frame clones, and not every one. The repertoire has roughly 200,000 clones, roughly 10% of them found once; the top ten carry 1% to 1.5%. Study conclusions and caveats: An observed cluster of highly shared sequence variants was recorded as a likely sequencing artifact. With high specificity and sensitivity, the classifier reportedly diagnosed cytomegalovirus status.

Sequencing used PBMCs. The TCR sequence derives from a woman aged 25 to 39 in good health and CMV-seropositive. The J gene is TRBJ2-1, the V gene TRBV12-5; D might be TRBD2 (5 bases). Here the CDR3 DNA reads TGTGCTAGTGGTTTGGTAACGGCGGGTCCCAATGAGCAGTTCTTC. As protein: CASGLVTAGPNEQFF.